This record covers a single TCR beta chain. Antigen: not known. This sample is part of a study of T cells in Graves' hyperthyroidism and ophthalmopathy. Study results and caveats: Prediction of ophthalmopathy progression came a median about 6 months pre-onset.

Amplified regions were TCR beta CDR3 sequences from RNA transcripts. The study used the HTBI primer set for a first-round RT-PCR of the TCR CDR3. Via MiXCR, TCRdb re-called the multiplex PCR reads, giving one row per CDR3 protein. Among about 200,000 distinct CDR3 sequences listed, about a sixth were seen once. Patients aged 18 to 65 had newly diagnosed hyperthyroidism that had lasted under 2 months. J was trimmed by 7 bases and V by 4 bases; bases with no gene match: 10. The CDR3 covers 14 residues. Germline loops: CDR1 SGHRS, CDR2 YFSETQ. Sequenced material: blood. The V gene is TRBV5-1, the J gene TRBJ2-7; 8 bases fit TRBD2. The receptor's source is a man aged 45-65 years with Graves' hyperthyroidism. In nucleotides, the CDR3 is TGCGCCAGCAGCCAAGGACTAGCCGTGAGTGAGCAGTACTTC. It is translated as CASSQGLAVSEQYF.